This passage covers 23 T cell receptor beta chains from one sample sequenced in a study of blood T cell repertoires in COVID-19. The repertoire was sequenced with immunoSEQ multiplex PCR; TCRdb's copy has only in-frame clones and lacks some. Of hundreds of thousands of clones in the sample, approximately 80% were seen once. The sequenced sample was peripheral blood. Receptor source: a woman aged 50 to 65 with acute or convalescent COVID-19.

The rearrangement links TRBV6-2 or TRBV6-3 to TRBJ1-5; TRBD1 might be the D (5 bases). CDR1 is MNHEY, CDR2 SVGEGT, per germline. V gave up 0 bases and J gave up 4 bases, with 10 bases separating them. The CDR3 has 15 amino acids. The chain's CDR3 is CASSYSRQGNQPQHF. The CDR3 DNA reads as TGTGCCAGCAGTTACTCGAGGCAGGGAAATCAGCCCCAGCATTTT.

CDR3 residues: CASQQALDFNYGYTF. DNA of the CDR3: TGTGCCTCTCAGCAAGCACTAGACTTTAACTATGGCTACACCTTC. The rearrangement links TRBV19 to TRBJ1-2; D ambiguous. This CDR3 is built from 15 residues. Trimming pared 11 bases from V and 1 base from J, leaving 20 bases between. The germline CDR1 and CDR2 sequences are LNHDA and SQIVND (reference sequence).

The rearrangement uses TRBV6-2 or TRBV6-3 and TRBJ1-1; 9 bases match TRBD1. V was clipped by 0 bases and J by 8 bases; unmatched bases: 7. CDR3 length equals 15 residues. Germline V lookup: CDR1 MNHEY, CDR2 SVGEGT. As DNA, the CDR3 is TGTGCCAGCAGTTACTCGGGACAGGGACGTACGGAAGCTTTCTTT. It codes for CASSYSGQGRTEAFF.

This clone was picked up a small number of times. V and J are TRBV18 and TRBJ1-5; D possibly corresponds to TRBD1 (5 bases). Germline V CDR1 and CDR2: KGHSH, LQKENI. The CDR3 contains 15 residues. V lost 8 bases, J lost 0 bases, and 14 bases lay in between. The CDR3 here is CASAATVYSNQPQHF. CDR3 coding DNA: TGTGCCAGCGCTGCGACAGTTTATAGCAATCAGCCCCAGCATTTT.

The gene calls are TRBV10-3 and TRBJ2-7; 9 bases fit TRBD1. V shed 5 bases, J shed 2 bases, and the junction held 13 bases outside the gene matches. There are 17 residues in the CDR3. CDR1 and CDR2 (germline): ENHRY, SYGVKD. The CDR3 DNA reads as TGTGCCATCAGTTCTGACTCTACAGGGGGCTCCCCCTACGAGCAGTACTTC. Amino acid sequence: CAISSDSTGGSPYEQYF.

The gene calls are TRBV6-5 and TRBJ2-3, with 10 nucleotides matching TRBD2. Looked up from germline, CDR1 is MNHEY and CDR2 is SVGAGI. The CDR3 totals 15 residues. Trimming took 10 bases from V and 2 from J; bases not matched to a gene: 9. The CDR3 region is CATQEAGGPTDTQYF. The CDR3 DNA reads TGTGCCACCCAAGAAGCGGGGGGGCCCACAGATACGCAGTATTTT.

This chain links TRBV6-5 with TRBJ1-2; D call uncertain. CDR1 is MNHEY and CDR2 is SVGAGI in the germline V gene. Trimming cost V 7 bases and J 7 bases, with 22 bases left between them. The CDR3 runs to 15 residues. DNA for the CDR3: TGTGCCAGCACCTCCCCGGCTCGGGGAAACGGTGGCTACACCTTC. Residues: CASTSPARGNGGYTF.

The gene calls are TRBV11-2 and TRBJ2-7; 9 bases match TRBD1. CDR1 is SGHAT, CDR2 FQNNGV, per germline. The length of the CDR3 is 15 residues. The V and J ends lost 6 bases and 1 base, in that order; junction bases with no gene match: 7. The CDR3 protein is CASRQDRGGSYEQYF. The CDR3 region has the DNA TGTGCCAGCAGGCAAGACAGGGGGGGGTCCTACGAGCAGTACTTC.

This rearrangement joins TRBV2 to TRBJ1-4; no reliable D call. Germline lookup yields CDR1 SNHLY and CDR2 FYNNEI. The CDR3 is 13 amino acids. V lost 3 bases and J 9 bases, leaving 11 bases between the germline ends. The CDR3 here is CASSDDTTQKLFF. As DNA, the CDR3 is TGTGCCAGCAGTGACGACACCACTCAAAAACTGTTTTTT.

The gene calls are TRBV27 and TRBJ2-2, with D unclear. The V gene lost 5 bases and the J gene lost 3 bases, with 10 bases spanning the gap. The CDR3 length is 14 residues. Germline V gene sequence: CDR1 MNHEY, CDR2 SMNVEV (reference sequence). CDR3 sequence: CASSGDTYTGELFF. CDR3 bases: TGTGCCAGCAGTGGTGACACTTACACCGGGGAGCTGTTTTTT.

The V call is TRBV24-1, the J call TRBJ2-1; 13 nucleotides match TRBD2. CDR1 is KGHDR and CDR2 is SFDVKD in the germline V gene. The length of the CDR3 is 16 residues. J gave up 4 bases and V 6 bases, and 5 bases lay outside the gene matches. The CDR3 DNA sequence: TGTGCCACCAGTCCAACTAGCGGGGGGGCATACAATGAGCAGTTCTTC. It yields the protein CATSPTSGGAYNEQFF.

The chain links TRBV3-1 (or the pseudogene TRBV3-2) to TRBJ2-1; the D is unclear. With 3 bases removed from V and 10 bases from J, the gap between germline ends came to 13 bases. CDR1 is LGHDT and CDR2 is YNNKEL in the germline V gene (reference sequence). CDR3 length: 13 residues. Here the CDR3 DNA reads TGTGCCAGCAGCCAGCTAAAGTGGGCAGAGCAGTTCTTC. Its translation: CASSQLKWAEQFF.

This sequence joins TRBV6-2 or TRBV6-3 and TRBJ2-2; D is possibly TRBD2 (6 bases). V lost 2 bases, J lost 6 bases, and 7 bases lay in between. Germline CDR1 and CDR2: MNHEY and SVGEGT. The CDR3 spans 13 residues. The CDR3 protein is CASSYGGSGELFF. As DNA, the CDR3 is TGTGCCAGCAGTTACGGAGGGTCCGGGGAGCTGTTTTTT.

The rearrangement joins TRBV28 to TRBJ1-4, with D hard to call. Trimming shortened V by 4 bases and J by 7 bases, and 13 bases separated the two germline ends. The CDR3 totals 14 residues. Germline lookup yields CDR1 MDHEN and CDR2 SYDVKM. The CDR3 coding sequence is TGTGCCAGCAGTTCACCGGACGGGAGTGAAAAACTGTTTTTT. Its translation is CASSSPDGSEKLFF.

The chain links TRBV6-2 or TRBV6-3 to TRBJ1-1; TRBD1 might be the D (6 bases). The V end lost 2 bases, the J end lost 2 bases, and 12 bases lay between the germline ends. Germline V lookup: CDR1 MNHEY, CDR2 SVGEGT. The CDR3 extends over 15 amino acids. CDR3: CASSYVGQPNTEAFF. Written as DNA, the CDR3 is TGTGCCAGCAGTTACGTCGGACAGCCCAACACTGAAGCTTTCTTT.

The J gene is TRBJ2-1, the V gene TRBV12-3 or TRBV12-4, with D hard to call. The CDR3 is 11 amino acids. Trimming cost V 5 bases and J 8 bases, with 7 bases left between them. In DNA, the CDR3 is TGTGCCAGCAGTCCAAGCGATGAGCAGTTCTTC. This codes for CASSPSDEQFF.

The CDR3, as DNA: TGTGCCAGCAATTACTTTGGGCTGGTCCAAGAGACCCAGTACTTC. This codes for CASNYFGLVQETQYF. The chain uses TRBV28 and TRBJ2-5; D is unclear. Trimming cost V 7 bases and J 1 base, with 16 bases left between them. The CDR3 spans 15 residues. Germline values: CDR1 MDHEN, CDR2 SYDVKM.

This chain connects TRBV19 to TRBJ2-1; no definite D call. Looked up from germline, CDR1 is LNHDA and CDR2 is SQIVND (reference sequence). The CDR3 covers 15 residues. V was pared by 3 bases and J by 4 bases, with 13 bases between. The CDR3 here is CASSMAGGLYNEQFF. CDR3 coding DNA: TGTGCCAGTAGTATGGCTGGCGGCTTATACAATGAGCAGTTCTTC.

This clone came up a few times. Other DNA sequences in this sample translate to the same CDR3. The chain has TRBV5-6 and TRBJ2-3; D is undetermined. Germline values: CDR1 SGHDT, CDR2 YYEEEE. The CDR3 loop spans 13 amino acids. V dropped 1 base and J dropped 4 bases, with 7 bases sitting between them. CDR3 amino acids: CASSLFQADTQYF. CDR3 DNA: TGTGCCAGCAGCTTGTTCCAGGCAGATACGCAGTATTTT.

The CDR3: CASSRKRDRVGQPQHF. The CDR3 DNA reads as TGTGCCAGCAGTCGTAAACGGGACAGGGTTGGTCAGCCCCAGCATTTT. The chain links TRBV28 to TRBJ1-5; 9 bases agree with TRBD1. The CDR3 has 16 amino acids. The trim removed 5 bases at V and 6 bases at J, leaving 11 bases unmatched. Germline CDR1 reads MDHEN; CDR2 reads SYDVKM.

V is TRBV4-1 and J is TRBJ2-5; D not certain. The CDR3 contains 15 residues. V lost 0 bases and J 5 bases, leaving 13 bases between the germline ends. Germline CDR1 is MGHRA and CDR2 is YSYEKL. The CDR3 bases are TGCGCCAGCAGCCAAGATGGCAGGCTGCCGGAGACCCAGTACTTC. Translated: CASSQDGRLPETQYF.

V gene TRBV5-8 combines with J gene TRBJ1-5; no clear D. Germline V lookup: CDR1 SGHTS, CDR2 YDEGEE. The CDR3 runs 12 residues. Trimming removed 1 base from V and 5 bases from J, with 4 bases in between. CDR3 sequence: CASSLRDQPQHF. CDR3 bases: TGTGCCAGCAGCTTGCGGGATCAGCCCCAGCATTTT. Full variable domain (outside the CDR3, taken from reference TRBV5-8 and TRBJ1-5): EAGVTQSPTHLIKTRGQQATLRCSPISGHTSVYWYQQALGLGLQFLLWYDEGEERNRGNFPPRFSGRQFPNYSSELNVNALELEDSALYLCASSLRDQPQHFGDGTRLSIL.

V and J are TRBV7-8 and TRBJ1-3; a possible D gene is TRBD1 (5 bases). This CDR3 region has 15 residues. Per germline, CDR1 SGHVS and CDR2 FQNEAQ. The ends were cut back, 1 base at V and 1 base at J, with 8 bases in the middle. CDR3 residues: CASSLGRVSGNTIYF. CDR3 DNA sequence: TGTGCCAGCAGCTTAGGCAGGGTTTCTGGAAACACCATATATTTT.